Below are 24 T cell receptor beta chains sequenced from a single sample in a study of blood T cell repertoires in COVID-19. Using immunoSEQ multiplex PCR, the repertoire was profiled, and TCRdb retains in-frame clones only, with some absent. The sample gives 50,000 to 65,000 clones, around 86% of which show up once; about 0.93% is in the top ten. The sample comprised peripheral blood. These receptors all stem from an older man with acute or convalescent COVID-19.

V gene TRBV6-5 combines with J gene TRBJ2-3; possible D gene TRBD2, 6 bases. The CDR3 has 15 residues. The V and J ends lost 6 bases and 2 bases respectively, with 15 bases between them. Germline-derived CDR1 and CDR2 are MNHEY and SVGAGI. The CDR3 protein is CASRKEGGTTDTQYF. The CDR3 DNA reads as TGTGCCAGCAGGAAGGAGGGCGGAACCACAGATACGCAGTATTTT.

The DNA of the CDR3 is TGTGCCAGCTCACCAGATAGCGGGAGGGCCAACGAGCAGTACTTC. Translating gives CASSPDSGRANEQYF. The genes are TRBV18 and TRBJ2-7, with TRBD2 matching 11 bases. This CDR3 has 15 amino acids. Germline V lookup: CDR1 KGHSH, CDR2 LQKENI. With 2 bases clipped from V and 5 bases from J, the junction kept 5 bases outside the gene matches. Full variable domain (rest looked up from reference TRBV18 and TRBJ2-7): NAGVMQNPRHLVRRRGQEARLRCSPMKGHSHVYWYRQLPEEGLKFMVYLQKENIIDESGMPKERFSAEFPKEGPSILRIQQVVRGDSAAYFCASSPDSGRANEQYFGPGTRLTVT.

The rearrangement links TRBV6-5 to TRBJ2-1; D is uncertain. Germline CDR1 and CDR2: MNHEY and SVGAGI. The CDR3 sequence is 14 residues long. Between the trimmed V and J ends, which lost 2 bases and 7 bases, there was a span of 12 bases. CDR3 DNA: TGTGCCAGCAGTTACCAGACTCTGCGAAATGAGCAGTTCTTC. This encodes CASSYQTLRNEQFF.

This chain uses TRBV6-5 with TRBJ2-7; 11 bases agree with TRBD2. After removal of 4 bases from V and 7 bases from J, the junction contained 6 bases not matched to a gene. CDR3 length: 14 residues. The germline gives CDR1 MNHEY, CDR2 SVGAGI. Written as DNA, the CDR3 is TGTGCCAGCAGTTTGTTTAGCGGGGGGGTTGAGCAGTACTTC. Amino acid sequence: CASSLFSGGVEQYF.

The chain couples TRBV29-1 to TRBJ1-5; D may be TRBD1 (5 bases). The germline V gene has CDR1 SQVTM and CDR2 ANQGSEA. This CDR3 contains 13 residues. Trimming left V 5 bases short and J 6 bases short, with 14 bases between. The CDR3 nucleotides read TGCAGCGTTAAGGTCGGGGGAGGTCAGCCCCAGCATTTT. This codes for CSVKVGGGQPQHF.

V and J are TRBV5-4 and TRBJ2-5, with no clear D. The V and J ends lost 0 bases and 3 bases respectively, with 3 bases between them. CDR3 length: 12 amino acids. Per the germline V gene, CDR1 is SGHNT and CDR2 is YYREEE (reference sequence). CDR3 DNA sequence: TGTGCCAGCAGCTTGGGAGAAGAGACCCAGTACTTC. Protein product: CASSLGEETQYF.

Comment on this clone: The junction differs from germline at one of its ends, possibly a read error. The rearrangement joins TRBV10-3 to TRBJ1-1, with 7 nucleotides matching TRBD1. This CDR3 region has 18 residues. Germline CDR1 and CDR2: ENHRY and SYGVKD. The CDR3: CAISATADRPSGNSEAFF. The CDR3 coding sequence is TGTGCCATCAGTGCCACCGCGGACAGGCCTTCGGGAAACAGTGAAGCTTTCTTT.

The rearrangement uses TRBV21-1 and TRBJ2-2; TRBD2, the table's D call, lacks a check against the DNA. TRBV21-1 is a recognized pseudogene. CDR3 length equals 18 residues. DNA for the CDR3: TGTGCCAGCAGCAAACCGATAGCGGGGGGGCAATTCCCCGGGGAGCTGTTTTTT. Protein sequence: CASSKPIAGGQFPGELFF.

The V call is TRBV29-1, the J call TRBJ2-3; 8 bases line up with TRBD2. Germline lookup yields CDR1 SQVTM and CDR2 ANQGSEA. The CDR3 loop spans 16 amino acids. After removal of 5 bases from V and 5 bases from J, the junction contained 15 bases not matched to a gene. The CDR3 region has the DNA TGCAGCGTTTCCCTTCGGGGGGGTCCTGGGGGAGATACGCAGTATTTT. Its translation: CSVSLRGGPGGDTQYF.

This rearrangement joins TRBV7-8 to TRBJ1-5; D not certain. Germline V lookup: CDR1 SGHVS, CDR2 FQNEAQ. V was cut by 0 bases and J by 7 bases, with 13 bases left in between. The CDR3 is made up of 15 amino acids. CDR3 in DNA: TGTGCCAGCAGCTTAGCGGATCGGAGGTTCCAGCCCCAGCATTTT. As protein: CASSLADRRFQPQHF. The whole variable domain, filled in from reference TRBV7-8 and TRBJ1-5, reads GAGVSQSPRYKVAKRGQDVALRCDPISGHVSLFWYQQALGQGPEFLTYFQNEAQLDKSGLPSDRFFAERPEGSVSTLKIQRTQQEDSAVYLCASSLADRRFQPQHFGDGTRLSIL.

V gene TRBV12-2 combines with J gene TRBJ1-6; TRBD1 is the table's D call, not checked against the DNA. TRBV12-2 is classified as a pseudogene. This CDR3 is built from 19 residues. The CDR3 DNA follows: TGTGCAAGTCGCTTACTTAAGGGGCTCCGCCGACAGTATAATTCACCCCTCCACTTT. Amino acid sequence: CASRLLKGLRRQYNSPLHF.

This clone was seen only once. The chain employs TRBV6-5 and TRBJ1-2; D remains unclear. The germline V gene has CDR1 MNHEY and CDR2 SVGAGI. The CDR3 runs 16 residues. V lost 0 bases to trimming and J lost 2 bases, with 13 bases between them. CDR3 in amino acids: CASSYSNIRQNYGYTF. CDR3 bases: TGTGCCAGCAGTTACTCGAATATCCGACAAAACTATGGCTACACCTTC.

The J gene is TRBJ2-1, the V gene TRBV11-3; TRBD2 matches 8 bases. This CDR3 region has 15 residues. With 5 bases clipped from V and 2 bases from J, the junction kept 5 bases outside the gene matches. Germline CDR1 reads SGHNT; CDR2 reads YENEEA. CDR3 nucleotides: TGTGCCAGCAGCCACCGGGGGGGGCCCTACAATGAGCAGTTCTTC. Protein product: CASSHRGGPYNEQFF.

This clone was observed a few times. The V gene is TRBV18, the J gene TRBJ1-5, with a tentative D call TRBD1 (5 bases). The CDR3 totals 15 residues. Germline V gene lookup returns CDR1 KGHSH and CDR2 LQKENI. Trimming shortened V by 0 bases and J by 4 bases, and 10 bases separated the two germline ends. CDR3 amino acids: CASSPPGQPNQPQHF. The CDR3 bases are TGTGCCAGCTCACCACCGGGGCAGCCAAATCAGCCCCAGCATTTT.

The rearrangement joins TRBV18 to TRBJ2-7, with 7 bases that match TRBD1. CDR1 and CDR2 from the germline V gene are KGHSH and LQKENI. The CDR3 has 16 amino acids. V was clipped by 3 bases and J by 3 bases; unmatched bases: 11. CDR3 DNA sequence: TGTGCCAGCTCACCTTTATCAGGGGGTGCCATCTACGAGCAGTACTTC. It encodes CASSPLSGGAIYEQYF.

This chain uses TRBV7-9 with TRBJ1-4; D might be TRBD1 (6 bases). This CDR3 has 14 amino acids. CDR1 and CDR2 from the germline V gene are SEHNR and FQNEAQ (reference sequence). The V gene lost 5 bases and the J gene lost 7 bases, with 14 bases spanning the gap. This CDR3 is CASSRTEVGEKLFF. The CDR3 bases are TGTGCCAGCAGCAGGACAGAAGTTGGTGAAAAACTGTTTTTT.

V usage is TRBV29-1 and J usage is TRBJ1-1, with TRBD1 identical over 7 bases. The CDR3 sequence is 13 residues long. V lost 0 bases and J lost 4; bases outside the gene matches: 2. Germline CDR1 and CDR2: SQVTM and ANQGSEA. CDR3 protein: CSVEETGPTEAFF. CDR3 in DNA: TGCAGCGTTGAAGAGACAGGGCCCACTGAAGCTTTCTTT.

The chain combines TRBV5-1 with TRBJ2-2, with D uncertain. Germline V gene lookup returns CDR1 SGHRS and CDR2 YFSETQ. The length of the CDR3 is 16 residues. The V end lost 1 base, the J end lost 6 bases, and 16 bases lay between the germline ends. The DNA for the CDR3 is TGCGCCAGCAGCTTGTTCTCCCGGTCCGTCCCCGGGGAGCTGTTTTTT. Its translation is CASSLFSRSVPGELFF.

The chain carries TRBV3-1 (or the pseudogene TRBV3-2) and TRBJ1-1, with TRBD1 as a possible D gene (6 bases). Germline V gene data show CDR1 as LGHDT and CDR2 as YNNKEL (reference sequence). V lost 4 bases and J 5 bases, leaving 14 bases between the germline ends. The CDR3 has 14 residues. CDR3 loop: CASSPLGGGTEAFF. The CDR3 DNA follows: TGTGCCAGCAGCCCTCTAGGGGGGGGGACTGAAGCTTTCTTT.

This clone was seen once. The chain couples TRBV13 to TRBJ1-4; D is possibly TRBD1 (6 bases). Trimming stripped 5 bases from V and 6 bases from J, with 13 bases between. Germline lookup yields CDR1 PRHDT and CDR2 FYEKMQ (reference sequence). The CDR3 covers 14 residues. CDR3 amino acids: CASSTGTTYEKLFF. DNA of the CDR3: TGTGCCAGCAGCACCGGGACAACCTATGAAAAACTGTTTTTT. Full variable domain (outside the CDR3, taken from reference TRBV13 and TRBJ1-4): AAGVIQSPRHLIKEKRETATLKCYPIPRHDTVYWYQQGPGQDPQFLISFYEKMQSDKGSIPDRFSAQQFSDYHSELNMSSLELGDSALYFCASSTGTTYEKLFFGSGTQLSVL.

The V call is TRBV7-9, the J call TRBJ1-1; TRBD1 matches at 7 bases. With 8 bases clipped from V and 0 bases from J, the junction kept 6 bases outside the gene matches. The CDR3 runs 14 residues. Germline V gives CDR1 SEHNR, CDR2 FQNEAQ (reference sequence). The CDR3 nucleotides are TGTGCCAGCGGCAAGGGACAGTTGAACACTGAAGCTTTCTTT. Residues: CASGKGQLNTEAFF. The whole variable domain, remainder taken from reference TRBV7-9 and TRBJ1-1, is DTGVSQNPRHKITKRGQNVTFRCDPISEHNRLYWYRQTLGQGPEFLTYFQNEAQLEKSRLLSDRFSAERPKGSFSTLEIQRTEQGDSAMYLCASGKGQLNTEAFFGQGTRLTVV.

The CDR3 here is CASSLDTMSSNQPQHF. The DNA of the CDR3 is TGCGCCAGCAGCCTGGACACCATGAGTAGCAATCAGCCCCAGCATTTT. The chain recombines TRBV4-1 with TRBJ1-5, with D possibly matching TRBD1 (5 bases). Germline V CDR1 and CDR2: MGHRA, YSYEKL. The V end lost 4 bases, the J end lost 0 bases, and 13 bases lay between the germline ends. This CDR3 has 16 residues.

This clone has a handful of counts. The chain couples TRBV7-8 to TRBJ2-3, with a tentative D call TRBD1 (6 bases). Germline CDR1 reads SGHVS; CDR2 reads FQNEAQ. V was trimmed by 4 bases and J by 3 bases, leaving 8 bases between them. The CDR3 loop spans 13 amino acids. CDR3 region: CASSSGQTDTQYF. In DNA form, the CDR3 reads TGTGCCAGCAGCTCTGGACAGACAGATACGCAGTATTTT.

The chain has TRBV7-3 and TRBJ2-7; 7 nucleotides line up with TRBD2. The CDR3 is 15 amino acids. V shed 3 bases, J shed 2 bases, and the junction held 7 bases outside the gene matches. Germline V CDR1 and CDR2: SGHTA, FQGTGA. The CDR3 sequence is CASSFDSSGAYEQYF. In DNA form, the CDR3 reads TGTGCCAGCAGCTTCGACTCTAGCGGCGCCTACGAGCAGTACTTC.